This T cell receptor (beta chain) was captured by sequencing in a study of cytomegalovirus exposure and HLA in healthy donors. Researchers ran the PCR with 60 Vbeta and 13 Jbeta primers. Sequencing used immunoSEQ multiplex PCR; TCRdb keeps in-frame clones, though not all of them. The sample includes 100,000 to 120,000 clones, around 85% of them seen just once. Specimen: PBMCs. The clonotype originates from a man aged 35 to 55 in good health and CMV-seronegative.

The chain's CDR3 is CSAGSTGELFF. For the CDR3, the DNA is TGCAGCGCCGGGAGCACCGGGGAGCTGTTTTTT. The chain combines TRBV29-1 with TRBJ2-2, with a weak D call TRBD2 (6 bases). This CDR3 spans 11 amino acids. Germline CDR1 is SQVTM and CDR2 is ANQGSEA. V was cut by 7 bases and J by 4 bases, with 7 bases left in between.